Only a few counts were recorded for the clone carrying this TCR beta chain. What it binds is unknown. The sample comes from a study of CD8 T cells in ankylosing spondylitis. Study conclusions and caveats: Reportedly, significant enrichment of disease-linked clones occurred in matched ankylosing spondylitis synovial fluid.

Germline values: CDR1 DFQATT, CDR2 SNEGSKA (reference sequence). With 3 bases removed from V and 0 bases from J, the gap between germline ends came to 15 bases. The CDR3 has 15 amino acids. Libraries for TCR beta were made by quantitative 5'-RACE with molecular barcodes. TCRdb used MiXCR to reprocess the 5' RACE reads, holding one entry per CDR3 protein. The sample holds 230,000 or so distinct CDR3 sequences; under 20% are singletons and the top ten take roughly 34%. The TCR comes from a male donor with ankylosing spondylitis or in good health (not recorded which). The sample taken for sequencing was blood, either unsorted or a sorted T cell fraction (not recorded which). This chain connects TRBV20-1 to TRBJ2-7, with TRBD2 as a possible D gene (6 bases). The CDR3 protein is CSASPLLDYSYEQYF. The CDR3 DNA sequence: TGCAGTGCTAGTCCCCTCCTGGACTACTCCTACGAGCAGTACTTC.